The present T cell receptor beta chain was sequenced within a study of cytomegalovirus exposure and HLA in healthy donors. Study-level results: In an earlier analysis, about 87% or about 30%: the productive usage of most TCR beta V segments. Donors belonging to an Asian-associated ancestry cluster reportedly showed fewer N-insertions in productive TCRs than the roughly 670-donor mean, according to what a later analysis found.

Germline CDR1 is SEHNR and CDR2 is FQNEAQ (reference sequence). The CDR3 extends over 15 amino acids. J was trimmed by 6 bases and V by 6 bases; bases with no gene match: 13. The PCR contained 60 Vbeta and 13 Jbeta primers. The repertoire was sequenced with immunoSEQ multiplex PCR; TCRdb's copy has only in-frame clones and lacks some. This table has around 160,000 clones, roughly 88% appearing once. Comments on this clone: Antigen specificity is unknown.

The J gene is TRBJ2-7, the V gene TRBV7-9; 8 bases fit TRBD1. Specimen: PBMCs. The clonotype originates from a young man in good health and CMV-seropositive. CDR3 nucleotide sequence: TGTGCCAGCAGACCAACAGGGGGTTCTTTTTTCGAGCAGTACTTC. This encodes CASRPTGGSFFEQYF.